Following are 20 T cell receptor beta chains from one sample sequenced in a study of molecular identifiers for immune sequencing clone quantification. One entry per CDR3 protein, called by TCRdb with MiXCR from the PCR reads. Of some 9,800 distinct CDR3 sequences listed, approximately 20% are singletons. Input material: naive CD8+ T cells from blood, with Jurkat cell RNA spiked in. Subset here: FACS-sorted CD8+CD4-CCR7+CD45RA+ naive T cells. These receptors originate from a human donor in good health. Some libraries in this study had Jurkat cell RNA spiked in.

The chain is built from TRBV29-1 and TRBJ2-1; D is possibly TRBD1 (7 bases). The CDR3 spans 16 residues. Trimming removed 0 bases from V and 10 bases from J, with 22 bases in between. The germline gives CDR1 SQVTM, CDR2 ANQGSEA. CDR3 in amino acids: CSVEDLRGRPRGEQFF. The DNA of the CDR3 is TGCAGCGTTGAAGATCTTCGGGGGAGGCCCAGGGGGGAGCAGTTCTTC.

About this clonotype: A much larger clone sits a single nucleotide away, making a read error possible. V gene TRBV27 combines with J gene TRBJ1-5; D is uncertain. Trimming shortened V by 2 bases and J by 4 bases, and 6 bases separated the two germline ends. This CDR3 has 13 residues. CDR1 is MNHEY and CDR2 is SMNVEV in the germline V gene (reference sequence). As DNA, the CDR3 is TGTGCCAGCAGTTTAGGCCCTAATCAGCCCCAGCATTTT. The encoded protein is CASSLGPNQPQHF.

As concerns this clonotype: Mismatch with germline at one junction end may stem from a read error. This chain uses TRBV12-3 or TRBV12-4 with TRBJ1-3; 7 positions match TRBD1. The CDR3 totals 17 residues. CDR3 region: CASSPGQGVDSGNTIHF. The CDR3 DNA reads TGTGCCAGCAGCCCGGGGCAGGGGGTCGACTCTGGAAACACCATACATTTT.

This clonotype is classed as medium-sized. The chain carries TRBV27 and TRBJ1-6, with D unresolved. The germline V gene has CDR1 MNHEY and CDR2 SMNVEV (reference sequence). CDR3 length equals 14 residues. Trimming stripped 5 bases from V and 2 bases from J, with 7 bases between. The CDR3 nucleotides are TGTGCCAGCAGTCTAGGCCCCTATAATTCACCCCTCCACTTT. This codes for CASSLGPYNSPLHF.

This clonotype was picked up many times. V is TRBV28 and J is TRBJ1-5; D unresolved. Germline V gives CDR1 MDHEN, CDR2 SYDVKM. This CDR3 has 17 residues. Trimming left V 3 bases short and J 0 bases short, with 15 bases between. The CDR3 DNA reads TGTGCCAGCAGTTTCCAACGAGGGATACATAGCAATCAGCCCCAGCATTTT. This codes for CASSFQRGIHSNQPQHF.

A few counts support this clonotype. The rearrangement uses TRBV7-9 and TRBJ1-3; D not resolved. The V end lost 1 base, the J end lost 0 bases, and 7 bases lay between the germline ends. Germline V gene lookup returns CDR1 SEHNR and CDR2 FQNEAQ (reference sequence). The CDR3 runs to 15 residues. The CDR3 coding sequence is TGTGCCAGCAGCTTAGTGAGCCTCTCTGGAAACACCATATATTTT. Residues: CASSLVSLSGNTIYF.

This clonotype is medium-sized (0.01 to 0.1%) by share. The chain carries TRBV10-2 and TRBJ2-3, with 9 positions matching TRBD1. The germline V gene encodes CDR1 WSHSY and CDR2 SAAADI. Trimming at V came to 7 bases and at J to 2 bases, leaving 4 bases not matched to a gene. CDR3 length: 14 amino acids. The CDR3 reads CASTRTGVTDTQYF. CDR3 DNA sequence: TGCGCCAGCACCCGGACAGGGGTCACAGATACGCAGTATTTT.

This clonotype is labeled as medium-sized (0.01 to 0.1%). The rearrangement links TRBV23-1 to TRBJ2-7, with 8 bases matching TRBD1. TRBV23-1 is labeled an ORF, and its function is uncertain. V shed 2 bases and J 1 base; nucleotides not matched to a gene: 7. This CDR3 spans 16 amino acids. As DNA, the CDR3 is TGCGCCAGCAGTCAAAACGACAGGGGTTGTTCCTACGAGCAGTACTTC. This gives the protein CASSQNDRGCSYEQYF.

Comment on this clonotype: This may stem from a read error, because a much larger clone lies one nucleotide away. The V call is TRBV28, the J call TRBJ1-5, with 10 nucleotides matching TRBD1. The CDR3 contains 14 residues. Per the germline V gene, CDR1 is MDHEN and CDR2 is SYDVKM. CDR3 sequence: CASGLGTGVQPQHF. The CDR3 DNA sequence: TGTGCCAGCGGTTTGGGGACAGGGGTGCAGCCCCAGCATTTT.

The chain employs TRBV13 and TRBJ2-2; TRBD2 agrees at 13 bases. The trim removed 2 bases at V and 7 bases at J, leaving 10 bases unmatched. The CDR3 totals 18 residues. The germline V gene encodes CDR1 PRHDT and CDR2 FYEKMQ (reference sequence). The DNA of the CDR3 is TGTGCCAGCAGCTTAATAGGACTAGCGGGAGTAGAGGTCGGGGAGCTGTTTTTT. Translation gives CASSLIGLAGVEVGELFF.

This clonotype is medium-sized in the sample. This chain links TRBV14 with TRBJ2-3, with 9 bases identical to TRBD2. The CDR3 has 13 residues. Unmatched junction bases numbered 7, after V lost 4 bases and J lost 11 bases. CDR1 and CDR2 from the germline V gene are SGHDN and FVKESK. In nucleotides, the CDR3 is TGTGCCAGCAGCCTCACGACTAGCGGATTGCAGTATTTT. Its translation: CASSLTTSGLQYF.

Worth noting for this clonotype: This could be a read error, since a much larger clone is one nucleotide away. The V and J genes are TRBV3-1 and TRBJ1-1, with D unresolved. The ends were cut back, 1 base at V and 10 bases at J, with 10 bases in the middle. Germline-derived CDR1 and CDR2 are LGHDT and YNNKEL (reference sequence). This CDR3 is 12 amino acids long. The CDR3 nucleotides read TGTGCCAGCAGCCAAGGGAGTCTCCCAGCTTTCTTT. Protein sequence: CASSQGSLPAFF.

This clonotype was seen a handful of times. The chain is built from TRBV12-3 or TRBV12-4 and TRBJ2-7; D ambiguous. The CDR3 length is 15 residues. V gave up 4 bases and J gave up 3 bases, with 16 bases separating them. CDR3 DNA sequence: TGTGCCAGCAGTTCCCCCGGAGAGCCGTTCTACGAGCAGTACTTC. This encodes CASSSPGEPFYEQYF.

This chain uses TRBV21-1 with TRBJ2-4; the DNA was not compared with TRBD2, the D call given in the table. TRBV21-1 is flagged as a pseudogene. This CDR3 spans 21 amino acids. CDR3: CASSKKRREGRLSKIKNIRYF. As DNA, the CDR3 is TGTGCCAGCAGCAAAAAACGGCGGGAGGGCCGACTTTCCAAAATCAAGAACATTCGGTACTTC.

This clonotype was seen at least ten times. The CDR3 nucleotides are TGTGCTAGTGGTTTGGTTGGACAGTACAATCAGCCCCAGCATTTT. It specifies CASGLVGQYNQPQHF. V and J are TRBV12-5 and TRBJ1-5, with D perhaps matching TRBD1 (6 bases). Trimming took 0 bases from V and 3 from J, leaving 9 bases between them. Germline V CDR1 and CDR2: LGHNT, FRNRAP. The CDR3 has 15 amino acids.

This clonotype was seen ten or more times. J is TRBJ1-5 and V is TRBV19; 7 bases fit TRBD1. Trimming took 4 bases from V and 5 from J; bases not matched to a gene: 2. CDR1 and CDR2 from the germline V gene are LNHDA and SQIVND (reference sequence). The CDR3 runs 13 residues. This CDR3 reads CASSTGGDQPQHF. For the CDR3, the DNA is TGTGCCAGTAGTACAGGGGGTGATCAGCCCCAGCATTTT.

In its sample, this clonotype ranks as medium-sized (0.01 to 0.1%). This rearrangement joins TRBV7-9 to TRBJ1-5; D is perhaps TRBD1 (6 bases). The CDR3 is 13 residues long. Germline V lookup: CDR1 SEHNR, CDR2 FQNEAQ (reference sequence). V was shortened by 8 bases and J by 5 bases, with 13 bases between the two germline ends. In nucleotides, the CDR3 is TGTGCCAGCCGATCAGGGGCAGATCAGCCCCAGCATTTT. Its protein is CASRSGADQPQHF.

In its sample, this clonotype is medium-sized (0.01 to 0.1%). The chain joins TRBV6-4 to TRBJ2-1; 11 bases are shared with TRBD2. CDR1 and CDR2 from the germline V gene are MRHNA and SNTAGT. CDR3 length equals 14 residues. V gave up 3 bases and J gave up 9 bases; unmatched junction bases: 4. For the CDR3, the DNA is TGTGCCAGCAGTGAATGGCTAGCGGGAGGTGAGCAGTTCTTC. Translated: CASSEWLAGGEQFF.

Within the sample, this clonotype is medium-sized. V and J are TRBV14 and TRBJ2-7; the D is unclear. This CDR3 contains 12 residues. With 0 bases removed from V and 3 bases from J, the gap between germline ends came to 3 bases. Germline loops: CDR1 SGHDN, CDR2 FVKESK. The CDR3 sequence: CASSQDSYEQYF. The CDR3 nucleotides read TGTGCCAGCAGCCAAGACAGCTACGAGCAGTACTTC.

In this sample, this clonotype turned up many times. V is TRBV15 and J is TRBJ2-5; D remains unclear. The CDR3 covers 13 residues. The germline CDR1 and CDR2 sequences are LNHNV and YYDKDF (reference sequence). V lost 0 bases and J lost 2, with 4 bases in between. The CDR3 region has the DNA TGTGCCACCAGCAGAGAGGGGCAAGAGACCCAGTACTTC. It yields the protein CATSREGQETQYF.